This TCR beta chain is drawn from a study of cytomegalovirus exposure and HLA in healthy donors. Study outcomes and limitations: Sequencing depth roughly uniform across donors was assumed in presence/absence analyses. In a later analysis, approximately 18,000 TCR beta sequences were associated with HLA alleles at 0.05 false discovery rate. Researchers reported in a later analysis that a missense DCLRE1C variant was tied to TCR beta V- and J-gene trimming. Prior analysis indicated that the majority of TCR beta V segments exhibited productivity approximately 87% or approximately 30% of the time.

PCR employed 60 Vbeta and 13 Jbeta primers. Libraries were prepared by immunoSEQ multiplex PCR; TCRdb keeps only in-frame clonotypes and omits some of them. The table lists approximately 140,000 clones, 60% to 80% of them singletons. A note on this clone: Its matching antigen is unknown.

Trimming removed 7 bases from V and 2 bases from J; junction bases left unmatched: 4. CDR3 length equals 14 residues. Germline CDR1 reads SNHLY; CDR2 reads FYNNEI. The V and J genes are TRBV2 and TRBJ2-2; 7 nucleotides match TRBD1. Sequenced material: PBMCs. The TCR was taken from a female donor in good health and CMV-seronegative. The CDR3 is CASKDRQNTGELFF. The DNA of the CDR3 is TGTGCCAGCAAGGACAGGCAAAACACCGGGGAGCTGTTTTTT.